This entry lists 18 T cell receptor beta chains sequenced from one sample in a study of cytomegalovirus exposure and HLA in healthy donors. Vbeta (60) and Jbeta (13) primers were used in the PCR. Produced via immunoSEQ multiplex PCR; TCRdb's table is partial and in-frame only. Here the sample spans around 140,000 clones, approximately 70% being singletons. The sequenced material came from PBMCs. The receptor set was obtained from an older woman in good health and CMV-seropositive.

This clone occurred a few times. The chain is built from TRBV6-5 and TRBJ1-4, with 11 bases lining up with TRBD1. The V gene's germline CDR1 is MNHEY and CDR2 SVGAGI. This CDR3 has 15 amino acids. Unmatched junction bases numbered 6, after V lost 4 bases and J lost 8 bases. CDR3 bases: TGTGCCAGCAGTTCAGGACAGGGGGCGAGGGAAAAACTGTTTTTT. It yields the protein CASSSGQGAREKLFF.

This clone was seen a few times. The chain is built from TRBV6-6 and TRBJ2-2; D is unresolved. Germline assignment: CDR1 MNHNY and CDR2 SVGAGI (reference sequence). The CDR3 runs to 16 residues. The V end lost 6 bases, the J end lost 0 bases, and 14 bases lay between the germline ends. The CDR3: CASRSSQRPNTGELFF. The CDR3 coding sequence is TGTGCCAGCAGATCCAGTCAGCGCCCGAACACCGGGGAGCTGTTTTTT.

This rearrangement joins TRBV7-9 to TRBJ1-1, with D possibly being TRBD1 (6 bases). Germline V lookup: CDR1 SEHNR, CDR2 FQNEAQ (reference sequence). With 1 base removed from V and 4 bases from J, the gap between germline ends came to 10 bases. The CDR3 covers 14 residues. CDR3: CASSLEGGITEAFF. The CDR3 nucleotides are TGTGCCAGCAGCTTAGAAGGGGGTATCACTGAAGCTTTCTTT.

V is TRBV9 and J is TRBJ2-3; D might be TRBD2 (5 bases). The CDR3 consists of 15 residues. Deletions cut 0 bases from V and 2 bases from J, with 10 bases between. Per the germline V gene, CDR1 is SGDLS and CDR2 is YYNGEE. The CDR3 DNA follows: TGTGCCAGCAGCGTAGGGTCGGGAATCACAGATACGCAGTATTTT. This encodes CASSVGSGITDTQYF.

V and J are TRBV18 and TRBJ2-7, with a weak D call TRBD2 (7 bases). Germline lookup yields CDR1 KGHSH and CDR2 LQKENI. V was clipped by 2 bases and J by 0 bases, with 11 bases between them. CDR3 length: 15 residues. The CDR3 coding sequence is TGTGCCAGCTCACCATCGGGGGGCTCCTCCTACGAGCAGTACTTC. It translates to CASSPSGGSSYEQYF. The full variable domain, completed using reference TRBV18 and TRBJ2-7, is NAGVMQNPRHLVRRRGQEARLRCSPMKGHSHVYWYRQLPEEGLKFMVYLQKENIIDESGMPKERFSAEFPKEGPSILRIQQVVRGDSAAYFCASSPSGGSSYEQYFGPGTRLTVT.

This chain links TRBV28 with TRBJ1-5, with D maybe TRBD1 (5 bases). With 8 bases removed from V and 3 bases from J, the gap between germline ends came to 14 bases. Germline CDR1 is MDHEN and CDR2 is SYDVKM. The CDR3 is made up of 14 amino acids. CDR3 nucleotide sequence: TGTGCCAGCTTTAGGGAGGGGTACAATCAGCCCCAGCATTTT. Encoded protein: CASFREGYNQPQHF. The entire variable domain, with the rest obtained from reference TRBV28 and TRBJ1-5, is as follows: DVKVTQSSRYLVKRTGEKVFLECVQDMDHENMFWYRQDPGLGLRLIYFSYDVKMKEKGDIPEGYSVSREKKERFSLILESASTNQTSMYLCASFREGYNQPQHFGDGTRLSIL.

V is TRBV7-8 and J is TRBJ2-7; D is perhaps TRBD2 (6 bases). CDR3 length: 15 amino acids. Germline CDR1 SGHVS, CDR2 FQNEAQ. Trimming removed 6 bases from V and 1 base from J, with 16 bases in between. CDR3 loop: CASRKTPSASYEQYF. The CDR3 region has the DNA TGTGCCAGCAGAAAAACCCCTAGCGCTTCCTACGAGCAGTACTTC.

The gene calls are TRBV5-1 and TRBJ2-1, with 8 bases aligning to TRBD2. Germline V gene lookup returns CDR1 SGHRS and CDR2 YFSETQ. This CDR3 region has 14 residues. V lost 6 bases and J lost 6; bases outside the gene matches: 8. CDR3 sequence: CASKETSASNEQFF. Written as DNA, the CDR3 is TGCGCCAGCAAGGAGACTAGCGCTTCCAATGAGCAGTTCTTC.

The genes are TRBV28 and TRBJ1-2, with a weak D call TRBD1 (5 bases). CDR1 and CDR2 from the germline V gene are MDHEN and SYDVKM. The CDR3 totals 12 residues. The V end lost 7 bases, the J end lost 8 bases, and 14 bases lay between the germline ends. CDR3 DNA: TGTGCCAGCACCCGCGGGGCGGGAGGCTACACCTTC. Protein sequence: CASTRGAGGYTF.

V usage is TRBV28 and J usage is TRBJ2-3; D is ambiguous. V lost 3 bases to trimming and J lost 2 bases, with 12 bases between them. The germline V gene has CDR1 MDHEN and CDR2 SYDVKM. This CDR3 is 15 amino acids long. CDR3 in DNA: TGTGCCAGCAGTTTTATTTCCGCGGACACAGATACGCAGTATTTT. The encoded protein is CASSFISADTDTQYF.

This chain links TRBV6-1 with TRBJ2-3, with TRBD1 matching 8 bases. V dropped 6 bases and J dropped 0; count of bases not matched to a gene: 5. CDR1 is MNHNS and CDR2 is SASEGT in the germline V gene. This CDR3 spans 15 amino acids. DNA for the CDR3: TGTGCCAGCAGACCGGGACAGGCTAGCACAGATACGCAGTATTTT. Its translation is CASRPGQASTDTQYF.

The chain couples TRBV6-4 to TRBJ1-2; the D gene is possibly TRBD1 (5 bases). Trimming removed 2 bases from V and 8 bases from J, with 9 bases in between. Germline CDR1 and CDR2: MRHNA and SNTAGT. This CDR3 is built from 12 residues. CDR3 residues: CASSDDSRGYTF. The CDR3 DNA reads TGTGCCAGCAGTGACGACAGCCGAGGCTACACCTTC.

V and J are TRBV19 and TRBJ1-1; 8 nucleotides agree with TRBD1. The germline V gene encodes CDR1 LNHDA and CDR2 SQIVND (reference sequence). Trimming cost V 5 bases and J 5 bases; bases outside gene matches: 7. The CDR3 sequence is 14 residues long. CDR3 coding DNA: TGTGCCAGTAGTTCCCAGGGGGCTATGACTGAAGCTTTCTTT. This sequence encodes CASSSQGAMTEAFF.

The gene calls are TRBV27 and TRBJ2-5; D call uncertain. Trimming stripped 0 bases from V and 0 bases from J, with 8 bases between. There are 15 residues in the CDR3. CDR1 and CDR2 (germline): MNHEY, SMNVEV (reference sequence). CDR3 in DNA: TGTGCCAGCAGTTTATCCCGAGGCAACCAAGAGACCCAGTACTTC. Encoded protein: CASSLSRGNQETQYF.

The chain employs TRBV5-1 and TRBJ2-3, with TRBD1 matching over 11 bases. Germline trimming cut 0 bases from V and 6 bases from J; bases unmatched to any gene: 12. The germline CDR1 and CDR2 sequences are SGHRS and YFSETQ. The CDR3 is 18 residues long. The CDR3 DNA is TGCGCCAGCAGCTTGGCGGTAGGCGGGACAGGGGGGATGGATACGCAGTATTTT. This encodes CASSLAVGGTGGMDTQYF.

V is TRBV2 and J is TRBJ2-1; the D gene is possibly TRBD2 (6 bases). CDR3 length: 15 residues. V lost 8 bases, J lost 2 bases, and 16 bases lay in between. The germline V gene encodes CDR1 SNHLY and CDR2 FYNNEI. The CDR3 loop reads CASRTGSGPYNEQFF. Here the CDR3 DNA reads TGTGCCAGCCGCACCGGTAGCGGTCCCTACAATGAGCAGTTCTTC.

This clone appeared once. The chain joins TRBV6-5 to TRBJ1-5; D possibly corresponds to TRBD1 (6 bases). The CDR3 sequence is 15 residues long. Germline V gives CDR1 MNHEY, CDR2 SVGAGI. V dropped 4 bases and J dropped 5 bases, with 15 bases sitting between them. CDR3 loop: CASSSRGGKDQPQHF. For the CDR3, the DNA is TGTGCCAGCAGTTCAAGGGGGGGTAAGGATCAGCCCCAGCATTTT.

This chain links TRBV30 with TRBJ2-3, with TRBD2 matching over 8 bases. This CDR3 contains 16 residues. In germline, CDR1 is GTSNPN, CDR2 SVGIG (reference sequence). V lost 2 bases, J lost 2 bases, and 9 bases stayed unmatched. CDR3 residues: CAWSPLAGGSTDTQYF. Written as DNA, the CDR3 is TGTGCCTGGAGTCCCCTCGCGGGAGGATCCACAGATACGCAGTATTTT.